These 26 T cell receptor beta chains came from one sample sequenced in a study of identical twins. TCRdb re-analysed the 5' RACE reads in MiXCR, keeping a single row per CDR3 protein. The sample carries about 520,000 distinct CDR3 sequences, under 25% recorded once. Another study also made use of these data, one on T cells expressing NK-cell markers.

Sequencing was performed on CD4+ T cells sorted from blood. The receptors derive from a woman between 18 and 29 years old in good health.

V usage is TRBV5-1 and J usage is TRBJ1-1, with 7 bases matching TRBD1. The CDR3 length is 15 residues. The germline V gene encodes CDR1 SGHRS and CDR2 YFSETQ. The V gene end was trimmed by 0 bases and the J gene end by 4 bases; junction bases not matched to a gene: 6. CDR3 DNA sequence: TGCGCCAGCAGCTTGGCCCAGGGGGAGGGCACTGAAGCTTTCTTT. It is translated as CASSLAQGEGTEAFF.

The chain carries TRBV20-1 and TRBJ2-3; D call uncertain. Trimming cost V 6 bases and J 3 bases, with 16 bases left between them. Germline CDR1 and CDR2: DFQATT and SNEGSKA (reference sequence). The CDR3 is 14 amino acids. The CDR3 sequence: CSALPRLSTDTQYF. In DNA form, the CDR3 reads TGCAGTGCCCTCCCACGCTTATCGACAGATACGCAGTATTTT.

V usage is TRBV20-1 and J usage is TRBJ2-1; 8 nucleotides align to TRBD2. Looked up from germline, CDR1 is DFQATT and CDR2 is SNEGSKA (reference sequence). V lost 6 bases to trimming and J lost 1 base; unmatched junction nucleotides: 11. This CDR3 is built from 16 residues. CDR3 bases: TGCAGTGCGCTATTCGCGGCGGGGGGATCCTACAATGAGCAGTTCTTC. It translates to CSALFAAGGSYNEQFF.

This clonotype was seen only a few times. The rearrangement uses TRBV9 and TRBJ2-2, with D maybe TRBD1 (6 bases). The CDR3 totals 16 residues. The V end was cut by 5 bases, the J end by 2 bases, with 16 bases between. CDR1 SGDLS and CDR2 YYNGEE come from the germline V gene. The CDR3 is CASRGIGGGNTGELFF. The CDR3 DNA reads as TGTGCCAGCAGGGGCATAGGGGGTGGCAACACCGGGGAGCTGTTTTTT. The full variable domain, with the rest looked up from reference TRBV9 and TRBJ2-2, is DSGVTQTPKHLITATGQRVTLRCSPRSGDLSVYWYQQSLDQGLQFLIQYYNGEERAKGNILERFSAQQFPDLHSELNLSSLELGDSALYFCASRGIGGGNTGELFFGEGSRLTVL.

For the CDR3, the DNA is TGTGCCAGCAGCTTATCGCGGGAGGGGGACGAGCAGTACTTC. It yields the protein CASSLSREGDEQYF. The chain combines TRBV7-2 with TRBJ2-7; 9 nucleotides align to TRBD2. The CDR3 has 14 residues. CDR1 and CDR2 from the germline V gene are SGHTA and FQGNSA. The junction had 4 bases not matched to a gene; V was cut back by 2 bases and J by 5 bases. The whole variable domain, filled in from reference TRBV7-2 and TRBJ2-7, reads GAGVSQSPSNKVTEKGKDVELRCDPISGHTALYWYRQSLGQGLEFLIYFQGNSAPDKSGLPSDRFSAERTGGSVSTLTIQRTQQEDSAVYLCASSLSREGDEQYFGPGTRLTVT.

This clonotype came up many times. The CDR3 DNA is TGCAGTGCTAGCCGGACTTACGAGCAGTACTTC. Translation: CSASRTYEQYF. The gene calls are TRBV20-1 and TRBJ2-7, with D possibly matching TRBD2 (5 bases). The V end was cut by 3 bases, the J end by 4 bases, with 7 bases between. Germline CDR1 and CDR2: DFQATT and SNEGSKA (reference sequence). This CDR3 region has 11 residues.

This clonotype has only a few counts. The chain couples TRBV11-3 to TRBJ2-1, with D tentatively TRBD2 (5 bases). V was pared by 5 bases and J by 8 bases, with 19 bases between. CDR1 and CDR2 from the germline V gene are SGHNT and YENEEA. The length of the CDR3 is 15 residues. CDR3 sequence reads: CASSRTSGRGDEQFF. CDR3 nucleotides: TGTGCCAGCAGCCGGACCAGCGGTCGAGGAGATGAGCAGTTCTTC.

The chain links TRBV27 to TRBJ2-7; 9 nucleotides align to TRBD1. Germline CDR1 and CDR2: MNHEY and SMNVEV (reference sequence). The CDR3 sequence is 13 residues long. After removal of 3 bases from V and 8 bases from J, the junction contained 5 bases not matched to a gene. Written as DNA, the CDR3 is TGTGCCAGCAGTTTCGGGACAGGGAATAAGCAGTACTTC. It is translated as CASSFGTGNKQYF.

The gene calls are TRBV20-1 and TRBJ2-2; possibly TRBD2 for D (5 bases). CDR1 is DFQATT and CDR2 is SNEGSKA in the germline V gene (reference sequence). CDR3 length equals 15 residues. Trimming stripped 0 bases from V and 4 bases from J, with 12 bases between. The DNA of the CDR3 is TGCAGTGCTAGAGATGGAGGACCGGGCACCGGGGAGCTGTTTTTT. It specifies CSARDGGPGTGELFF.

This clonotype has only a few counts. This chain connects TRBV3-1 to TRBJ2-6; TRBD1 is a possible D gene (5 bases). The CDR3 runs to 18 residues. The V gene's germline CDR1 is LGHDT and CDR2 YNNKEL (reference sequence). Trimming pared 4 bases from V and 0 bases from J, leaving 16 bases between. CDR3 loop: CASSPRQLQSSGANVLTF. The CDR3, as DNA: TGTGCCAGCAGCCCACGACAGCTTCAAAGCTCTGGGGCCAACGTCCTGACTTTC.

This clonotype turned up a few times. The J gene is TRBJ2-1, the V gene TRBV6-5; 8 nucleotides agree with TRBD1. The germline CDR1 and CDR2 sequences are MNHEY and SVGAGI. This CDR3 is built from 17 residues. The V and J ends lost 2 bases and 9 bases, in that order; junction bases with no gene match: 15. Here the CDR3 DNA reads TGTGCCAGCAGTTACGGGGCTAGATCCGATACAGGGGGTGAGCAGTTCTTC. Translation gives CASSYGARSDTGGEQFF.

The chain recombines TRBV11-2 with TRBJ2-3; D unresolved. Per germline, CDR1 SGHAT and CDR2 FQNNGV. The V and J ends lost 5 bases and 2 bases respectively, with 14 bases between them. This CDR3 has 15 residues. The CDR3 sequence: CASSLGLLITDTQYF. CDR3 DNA sequence: TGTGCCAGCAGCCTGGGCCTTCTGATCACAGATACGCAGTATTTT.

The gene calls are TRBV20-1 and TRBJ1-5; D unresolved. Trimming removed 4 bases at V and 3 bases at J, with 7 bases between. Germline CDR1 is DFQATT and CDR2 is SNEGSKA (reference sequence). This CDR3 contains 12 residues. CDR3 sequence (DNA): TGCAGTGCTACCCGGCCCAATCAGCCCCAGCATTTT. Translated, it gives CSATRPNQPQHF.

V usage is TRBV7-9 and J usage is TRBJ2-2; 12 nucleotides agree with TRBD2. CDR1 and CDR2 from the germline V gene are SEHNR and FQNEAQ (reference sequence). The CDR3 runs 15 residues. In DNA, the CDR3 is TGTGCGCTTGCTAGCGGGAGGGCACACGCCGGGGAGCTGTTTTTT. Translating it yields CALASGRAHAGELFF.

V is TRBV20-1 and J is TRBJ2-7, with D possibly TRBD1 on 6 matching bases. This CDR3 is 13 amino acids long. From germline, CDR1 is DFQATT and CDR2 SNEGSKA (reference sequence). The V end was cut by 5 bases, the J end by 1 base, with 12 bases between. CDR3 bases: TGCAGTGCTCAGGGGTACGGGTCCTACGAGCAGTACTTC. It specifies CSAQGYGSYEQYF.

This clonotype has at least ten counts. The chain uses TRBV12-3 or TRBV12-4 and TRBJ2-1; D is possibly TRBD2 (6 bases). V shed 4 bases and J shed 2 bases, with 12 bases lying between them. The length of the CDR3 is 15 residues. The CDR3 here is CASSSEGKPYNEQFF. DNA of the CDR3: TGTGCCAGCAGTTCGGAGGGGAAACCCTACAATGAGCAGTTCTTC.

Only one count was recorded for this clonotype. J is TRBJ2-5 and V is TRBV7-2; 9 bases map to TRBD1. Germline CDR1 reads SGHTA; CDR2 reads FQGNSA. This CDR3 spans 16 amino acids. V lost 5 bases and J lost 5; bases outside the gene matches: 12. The CDR3 sequence: CASSAGGQGRGETQYF. The CDR3 nucleotides read TGTGCCAGCAGCGCCGGCGGACAGGGGAGAGGGGAGACCCAGTACTTC.

This chain joins TRBV29-1 and TRBJ2-7; D unresolved. Germline V lookup: CDR1 SQVTM, CDR2 ANQGSEA. The CDR3 is 13 residues long. V was cut by 4 bases and J by 1 base, with 11 bases left in between. CDR3 loop: CSVVPDGSYEQYF. The CDR3 DNA is TGCAGCGTTGTCCCGGACGGTTCCTACGAGCAGTACTTC.

The chain combines TRBV20-1 with TRBJ2-2, with D perhaps matching TRBD1 or TRBD2 (6 bases each). V was trimmed by 2 bases and J by 5 bases, leaving 18 bases between them. Germline V gene lookup returns CDR1 DFQATT and CDR2 SNEGSKA (reference sequence). This CDR3 spans 16 amino acids. CDR3 DNA: TGCAGTGCTAGAAAATCCGGAGGGGGTTGGACCGGGGAGCTGTTTTTT. Protein product: CSARKSGGGWTGELFF.

This chain joins TRBV12-3 or TRBV12-4 and TRBJ1-1, with D possibly being TRBD1 (5 bases). The CDR3 extends over 12 amino acids. Between the trimmed V and J ends, which lost 1 base and 10 bases, there was a span of 10 bases. CDR3 amino acids: CASSLVGAVAFF. In nucleotides, the CDR3 is TGTGCCAGCAGTTTAGTTGGGGCTGTAGCTTTCTTT.

This rearrangement joins TRBV20-1 to TRBJ2-1, with D perhaps matching TRBD2 (6 bases). In germline, CDR1 is DFQATT, CDR2 SNEGSKA (reference sequence). Trimming pared 0 bases from V and 9 bases from J, leaving 18 bases between. This CDR3 contains 15 residues. The CDR3 loop is CSARDLSSGLAEQFF. CDR3 coding DNA: TGCAGTGCTAGAGATCTTTCGAGCGGGTTGGCTGAGCAGTTCTTC.

The chain employs TRBV20-1 and TRBJ2-5; the D gene could be TRBD1 or TRBD2 (5 bases each). Germline values: CDR1 DFQATT, CDR2 SNEGSKA (reference sequence). There are 18 residues in the CDR3. With 4 bases removed from V and 0 bases from J, the gap between germline ends came to 24 bases. The CDR3 region is CSAKETPLGTPYQETQYF. Written as DNA, the CDR3 is TGCAGTGCTAAAGAGACCCCCTTAGGGACGCCGTACCAAGAGACCCAGTACTTC.

This clonotype has a handful of counts. The V gene is TRBV5-1, the J gene TRBJ1-2; 10 positions agree with TRBD1. The CDR3 spans 14 residues. Germline CDR1 reads SGHRS; CDR2 reads YFSETQ. Losses at the gene ends were 4 bases for V and 8 bases for J; bases not matched to a gene: 8. The CDR3 reads CASSPVGQGPGYTF. The CDR3 nucleotides are TGCGCCAGCAGCCCGGTGGGACAGGGGCCCGGCTACACCTTC. The complete variable domain, with remaining parts taken from reference TRBV5-1 and TRBJ1-2, reads KAGVTQTPRYLIKTRGQQVTLSCSPISGHRSVSWYQQTPGQGLQFLFEYFSETQRNKGNFPGRFSGRQFSNSRSEMNVSTLELGDSALYLCASSPVGQGPGYTFGSGTRLTVV.

This clonotype was seen ten or more times. One end of the junction fails to match germline, which may point to a read error. This sequence joins TRBV7-7 and TRBJ2-1; TRBD1 might be the D (5 bases). CDR3 length equals 14 residues. Germline CDR1 and CDR2: SSHAT and FNYEAQ (reference sequence). CDR3 loop: CASSPQGNYNEQFF. As DNA, the CDR3 is TGTGCTAGCAGCCCTCAGGGAAACTACAATGAGCAGTTCTTC.

This clonotype was counted only a few times. Written as DNA, the CDR3 is TGCGCCAGCAGCTGGGAAGGGGGACCCAATCAGCCCCAGCATTTT. This translates into CASSWEGGPNQPQHF. V is TRBV5-1 and J is TRBJ1-5; weak D call: TRBD1 (6 bases). The V and J ends lost 3 bases and 3 bases respectively, with 13 bases between them. Germline V gene data show CDR1 as SGHRS and CDR2 as YFSETQ. This CDR3 contains 15 residues.

The V call is TRBV20-1, the J call TRBJ2-3; D possibly uses TRBD1 or TRBD2 (5 bases each). Trimming pared 6 bases from V and 1 base from J, leaving 14 bases between. Germline-derived CDR1 and CDR2 are DFQATT and SNEGSKA (reference sequence). The CDR3 covers 14 residues. DNA of the CDR3: TGCAGTGCGCGCCCTGGGGGTGGCACAGATACGCAGTATTTT. Amino acids: CSARPGGGTDTQYF.